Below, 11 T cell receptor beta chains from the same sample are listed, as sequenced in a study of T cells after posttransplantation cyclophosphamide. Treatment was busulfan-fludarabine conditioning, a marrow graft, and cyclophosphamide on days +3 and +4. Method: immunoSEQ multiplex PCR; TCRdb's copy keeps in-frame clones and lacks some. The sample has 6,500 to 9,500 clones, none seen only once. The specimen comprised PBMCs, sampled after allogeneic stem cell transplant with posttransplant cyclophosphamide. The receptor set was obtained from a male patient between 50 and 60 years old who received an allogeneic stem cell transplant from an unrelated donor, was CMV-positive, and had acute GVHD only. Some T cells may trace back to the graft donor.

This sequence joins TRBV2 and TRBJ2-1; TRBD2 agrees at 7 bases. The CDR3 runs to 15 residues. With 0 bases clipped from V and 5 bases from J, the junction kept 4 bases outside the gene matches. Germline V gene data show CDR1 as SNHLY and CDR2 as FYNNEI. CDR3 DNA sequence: TGTGCCAGCAGTGAAGCGGGGGAGGGAGACAATGAGCAGTTCTTC. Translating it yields CASSEAGEGDNEQFF.

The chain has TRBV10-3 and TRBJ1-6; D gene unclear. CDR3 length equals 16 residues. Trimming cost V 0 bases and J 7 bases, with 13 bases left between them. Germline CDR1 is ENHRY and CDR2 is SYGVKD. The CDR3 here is CAISESRPVGNSPLHF. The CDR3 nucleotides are TGTGCCATCAGTGAGTCCCGGCCGGTGGGCAATTCACCCCTCCACTTT.

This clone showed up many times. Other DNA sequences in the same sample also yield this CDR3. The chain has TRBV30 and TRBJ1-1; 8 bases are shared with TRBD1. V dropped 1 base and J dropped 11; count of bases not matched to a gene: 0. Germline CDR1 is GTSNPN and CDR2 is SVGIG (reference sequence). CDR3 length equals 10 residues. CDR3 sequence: CAWSDRGAFF. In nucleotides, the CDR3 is TGTGCCTGGAGTGACAGGGGGGCTTTCTTT.

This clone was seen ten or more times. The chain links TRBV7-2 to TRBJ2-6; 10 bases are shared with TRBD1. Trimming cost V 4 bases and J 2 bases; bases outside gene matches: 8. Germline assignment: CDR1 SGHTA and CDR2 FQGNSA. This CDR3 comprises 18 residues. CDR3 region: CASSSGQGKGPGANVLTF. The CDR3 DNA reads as TGTGCCAGCAGCTCGGGACAGGGGAAGGGACCTGGGGCCAACGTCCTGACTTTC.

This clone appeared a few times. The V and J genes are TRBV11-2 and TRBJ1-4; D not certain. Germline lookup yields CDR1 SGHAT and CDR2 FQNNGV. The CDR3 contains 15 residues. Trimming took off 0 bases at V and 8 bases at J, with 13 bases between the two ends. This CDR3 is CASSLDRQAREKLFF. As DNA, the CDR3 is TGTGCCAGCAGCTTAGATCGTCAGGCGCGCGAAAAACTGTTTTTT.

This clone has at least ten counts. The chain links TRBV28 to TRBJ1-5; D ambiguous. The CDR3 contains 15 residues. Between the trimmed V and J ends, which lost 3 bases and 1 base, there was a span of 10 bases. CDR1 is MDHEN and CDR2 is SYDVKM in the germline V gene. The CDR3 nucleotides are TGTGCCAGCAGTTTCGCCGGGAGAAGCAATCAGCCCCAGCATTTT. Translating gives CASSFAGRSNQPQHF.

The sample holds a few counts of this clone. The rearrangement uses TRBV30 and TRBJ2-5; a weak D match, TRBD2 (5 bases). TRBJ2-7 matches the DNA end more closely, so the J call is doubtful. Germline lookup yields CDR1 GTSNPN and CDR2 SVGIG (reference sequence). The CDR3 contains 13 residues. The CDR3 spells CAWSEDLRGEQYF. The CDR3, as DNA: TGTGCCTGGAGTGAGGACTTACGAGGCGAGCAGTACTTC.

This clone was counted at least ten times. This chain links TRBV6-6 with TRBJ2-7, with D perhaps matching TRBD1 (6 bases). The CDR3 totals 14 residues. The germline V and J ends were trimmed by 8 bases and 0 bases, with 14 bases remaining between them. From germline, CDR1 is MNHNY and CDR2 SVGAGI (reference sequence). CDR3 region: CASGNRDNSYEQYF. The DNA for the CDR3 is TGTGCCAGCGGAAACCGGGACAACTCCTACGAGCAGTACTTC.

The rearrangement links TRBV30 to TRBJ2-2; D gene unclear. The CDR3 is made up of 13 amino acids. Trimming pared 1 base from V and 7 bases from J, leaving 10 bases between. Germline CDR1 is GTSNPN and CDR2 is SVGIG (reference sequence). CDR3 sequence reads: CAWSAITVGELFF. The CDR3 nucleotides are TGTGCCTGGAGTGCAATTACGGTCGGGGAGCTGTTTTTT.

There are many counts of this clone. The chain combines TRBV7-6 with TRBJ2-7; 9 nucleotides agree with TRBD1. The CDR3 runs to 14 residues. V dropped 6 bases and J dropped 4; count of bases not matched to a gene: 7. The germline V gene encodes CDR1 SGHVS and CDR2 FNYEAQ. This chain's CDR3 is CASSTGTGLYEQYF. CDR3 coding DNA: TGTGCCAGCAGTACCGGGACAGGGCTTTACGAGCAGTACTTC.

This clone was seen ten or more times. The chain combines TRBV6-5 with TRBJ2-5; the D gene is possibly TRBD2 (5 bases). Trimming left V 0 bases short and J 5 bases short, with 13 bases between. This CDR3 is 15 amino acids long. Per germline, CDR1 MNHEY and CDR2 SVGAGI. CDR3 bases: TGTGCCAGCAGTTACTCTTTCGGGGAGCGGGAGACCCAGTACTTC. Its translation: CASSYSFGERETQYF.